The sequence of this TCR beta chain was determined in a study of T-cell memory formation after mild COVID-19. Study information: Clusters were largely donor specific.

The CDR3 runs 15 residues. The germline gives CDR1 LGHDT, CDR2 YNNKEL (reference sequence). V dropped 4 bases and J dropped 0; count of bases not matched to a gene: 2. TCRdb independently ran MiXCR on the 5' RACE reads; one entry per CDR3 protein. The sample gives 110,000 or so distinct CDR3 sequences, about a fifth of which show up once; under 50% is in the top ten. The sample comprised PBMCs or a T cell subset sorted from them (not recorded which). The J gene is TRBJ2-1, the V gene TRBV3-1, with TRBD1 identical over 8 bases. The receptor was derived from a young man who had mild COVID-19 (a few samples of this study predate the infection). Cell type and time point are not known. The CDR3 is CASSPTGVSYNEQFF. CDR3 in DNA: TGTGCCAGCAGCCCGACAGGGGTCTCCTACAATGAGCAGTTCTTC.